This T cell receptor beta chain originates from a study of T cell repertoires in cytomegalovirus infection. From the reads, TCRdb called clonotypes with MiXCR, one entry per CDR3 protein. The sample shows 200,000 to 300,000 distinct CDR3 sequences, around 13% of them seen only once. V dropped 1 base and J dropped 7 bases, with 13 bases sitting between them. The CDR3 spans 13 residues. Germline V gene sequence: CDR1 SQVTM, CDR2 ANQGSEA. This clonotype was observed at least ten times. The sequencing input was PBMCs. The TCR comes from a human donor in good health (CMV status not recorded). Some clones in this sample may be carry-over from other donors' samples. This chain connects TRBV29-1 to TRBJ1-2; no definite D call. The CDR3 DNA sequence: TGCAGCGTTGAAGTGAGCGCGGCCGGTGGCTACACCTTC. Its translation is CSVEVSAAGGYTF.